These T cell receptor beta chains were read from a single sample in a study of blood T cell repertoires in COVID-19. Produced via immunoSEQ multiplex PCR; TCRdb's table is partial and in-frame only. Among about 150,000 clones listed, roughly 81% were seen once. The sequenced sample was peripheral blood. These receptors came from a human donor with acute or convalescent COVID-19. The donor label of this sample is uncertain. The CDR3 runs from the conserved cysteine through the conserved F or W. Each record gives: V gene, D gene, clone size, J gene, CDR3 DNA, CDR3 protein. D genes are given only for firm matches. The listing skips clone size in some rows; elsewhere it reads once, few, many or a size class.

TRBV27	TRBD1	NA	TRBJ2-3	TGTGCCAGCAGTTTAAGGGACAGGGGCACAGATACGCAGTATTTT	CASSLRDRGTDTQYF
TRBV15	TRBD1	NA	TRBJ1-4	TGTGCCACCAGCAGAGACCCGAGACAGGGGCTTGAAAAACTGTTTTTT	CATSRDPRQGLEKLFF
TRBV6-5	NA	NA	TRBJ1-1	TGTGCCAGCAGCAGTGAGGTAGAAACTGAAGCTTTCTTT	CASSSEVETEAFF
TRBV4-3	TRBD2	NA	TRBJ2-5	TGCGCCAGCAGCTTGGATGGGACTACCCAAGAGACCCAGTACTTC	CASSLDGTTQETQYF
TRBV11-2	NA	NA	TRBJ2-1	TGTGCCAGCAGCTTAGAAGGGCGGGCAGGCCGGGAGCAGTTCTTC	CASSLEGRAGREQFF
TRBV10-3	NA	NA	TRBJ1-4	TGTGCCAGCAAAGGAGGGAGCGGTGAAAAACTGTTTTTT	CASKGGSGEKLFF
TRBV2	NA	NA	TRBJ1-5	TGTGCCAGCAGTGAAGAAGCAGGGGCAGGTCAGCCCCAGCATTTT	CASSEEAGAGQPQHF
TRBV7-7	TRBD1	NA	TRBJ1-3	TGTGCTAGCAGTCGGGACAGAGCTCCTGGAAACACCATATATTTT	CASSRDRAPGNTIYF
TRBV4-3	TRBD2	NA	TRBJ2-2	TGCGCCAGCAGCCAAGGGGGCAGCGCTAGCGGGGCCGGGGAGCTGTTTTTT	CASSQGGSASGAGELFF
TRBV24-1	TRBD2	once	TRBJ2-3	TGTGCCACCAGTGACCTGACTAGCGGGGGAGGTTATACGCAGTATTTT	CATSDLTSGGGYTQYF
TRBV19	NA	NA	TRBJ1-3	TGTGCCAGTAGTATCGGGTATGGAAACACCATATATTTT	CASSIGYGNTIYF
TRBV7-9	NA	NA	TRBJ2-3	TGTGCCAGCAGCTCTAACACAGATACGCAGTATTTT	CASSSNTDTQYF
TRBV19	TRBD2	NA	TRBJ2-2	TGTGCCAGTAAGGACTCCCGGGGGGTAGGGACCGGGGAGCTGTTTTTT	CASKDSRGVGTGELFF
TRBV19	NA	NA	TRBJ1-5	TGTGCCAGTAGGATACAGGAGGCCGGCAATCAGCCCCAGCATTTT	CASRIQEAGNQPQHF
TRBV7-9	NA	NA	TRBJ1-6	TGTGCCAGCGACGGGGGTGATAATTCACCCCTCCACTTT	CASDGGDNSPLHF
TRBV6-5	NA	NA	TRBJ1-5	TGTGCCAGCAGTTGGGGCAAGAATCAGCCCCAGCATTTT	CASSWGKNQPQHF
TRBV27	TRBD1	NA	TRBJ2-5	TGTGCCAGCAACCGGGACAGCCTACTCCCCCAAGAGACCCAGTACTTC	CASNRDSLLPQETQYF
TRBV5-4	NA	NA	TRBJ1-6	TGTGCCAGCAGCTTGGATCAGGATAATTCACCCCTCCACTTT	CASSLDQDNSPLHF
TRBV5-1	NA	few	TRBJ1-1	TGCGCCAGCAGCTATGGTATAAGCAACACTGAAGCTTTCTTT	CASSYGISNTEAFF
TRBV15	NA	NA	TRBJ2-6	TGTGCCACCGGTAGAGGAGCTGATTCTGGGGCCAACGTCCTGACTTTC	CATGRGADSGANVLTF
TRBV19	TRBD1	NA	TRBJ1-1	TGTGCCAGTAGACTGGGACAGGGTTTGGTAGCTTTCTTT	CASRLGQGLVAFF
TRBV14	NA	NA	TRBJ1-6	TGTGCCAGCAGCGTGAGCCGGGGGTTAAGCTCCTATAATTCACCCCTCCACTTT	CASSVSRGLSSYNSPLHF
TRBV28	NA	NA	TRBJ1-1	TGTGCCAGCAGTTTTCATAGGGAGCACACTGAAGCTTTCTTT	CASSFHREHTEAFF
TRBV5-1	NA	few	TRBJ1-4	TGCGCCAGCAGCTTGGGGGCAGGCGAAAAACTGTTTTTT	CASSLGAGEKLFF
TRBV5-1	TRBD1	NA	TRBJ2-7	TGCGCCAGCAGCTGGGGGACAGGGGACGAGCAGTACTTC	CASSWGTGDEQYF
TRBV7-2	TRBD2	NA	TRBJ2-1	TGTGCCAGCAGCTTAGTTCCCATAGCGGGAGCCCAAATGGGGGAGCAGTTCTTC	CASSLVPIAGAQMGEQFF
TRBV4-1	TRBD2	NA	TRBJ2-3	TGCGCCAGCAGCCAAGAAATTCGGGTAGGCCTACTAGCGGGAGGAACAGATACGCAGTATTTT	CASSQEIRVGLLAGGTDTQYF
TRBV19	NA	NA	TRBJ2-3	TGTGCCAGTAGCTCCACAGGCCGCACAGATACGCAGTATTTT	CASSSTGRTDTQYF
TRBV6-2/TRBV6-3	TRBD1	NA	TRBJ1-1	TGTGCCAGCAGTGCCCCGGGACAGGGGAACACTGAAGCTTTCTTT	CASSAPGQGNTEAFF
TRBV6-5	TRBD1	NA	TRBJ2-7	TGTGCCAGCAGTCGGGACAGGGACTTGGGGGAGCAGTACTTC	CASSRDRDLGEQYF
TRBV6-5	NA	NA	TRBJ1-2	TGTGCCAGCAGTTCCAGACAGCACAACTATGGCTACACCTTC	CASSSRQHNYGYTF
TRBV2	NA	NA	TRBJ2-4	TGTGCCAGCAGTGTGCAGGGCCACATTCAGTACTTC	CASSVQGHIQYF
TRBV6-5	NA	NA	TRBJ2-2	TGTGCCAGCAGTTACTCGAAAGGAGGGGTCACCGGGGAGCTGTTTTTT	CASSYSKGGVTGELFF
TRBV5-4	NA	NA	TRBJ1-5	TGTGCCAGCAGCGAAGCCGGGGAGTTGCCCCAGCATTTT	CASSEAGELPQHF
TRBV10-3	TRBD2	NA	TRBJ2-3	TGTGCCATCAGTGACCGGACTAGCGGCAGCACAGATACGCAGTATTTT	CAISDRTSGSTDTQYF
TRBV5-1	TRBD1	NA	TRBJ2-7	TGCGCCAGCAGCTCAACGACAGGGGCGTACGAGCAGTACTTC	CASSSTTGAYEQYF
TRBV5-1	TRBD1	once	TRBJ1-6	TGCGCCAGCAGCTTGGCCGGGACAGGGGGCGTTAATTCACCCCTCCACTTT	CASSLAGTGGVNSPLHF
TRBV7-2	TRBD1	NA	TRBJ1-1	TGTGCCAGCAGCTTAGTACGCGGCGGATACGAGAGGGGGCGAACTGAAGCTTTCTTT	CASSLVRGGYERGRTEAFF
TRBV5-4	NA	NA	TRBJ1-3	TGTGCCAGCAGCCCCCGCTCTGGAAACACCATATATTTT	CASSPRSGNTIYF
TRBV5-4	NA	NA	TRBJ1-3	TGTGCCAGCAGCCCAACAATCTCTGGAAACACCATATATTTT	CASSPTISGNTIYF
TRBV27	TRBD1	once	TRBJ1-4	TGTGCCAGCAGTTTTAGGACAGGGGAAGAAAAACTGTTTTTT	CASSFRTGEEKLFF
TRBV5-3	NA	NA	TRBJ2-7	TGTGCCAGAAGCACTCAGCAGGGGCCGGATCTATACGAGCAGTACTTC	CARSTQQGPDLYEQYF
TRBV24-1	NA	NA	TRBJ2-3	TGTGCCACCAGTGACCCTAGTGTAGATCCAGATACGCAGTATTTT	CATSDPSVDPDTQYF
TRBV6-6	TRBD2	few	TRBJ2-2	TGTGCCAGCAGGAGCGGGGGGGCCGCCGGGGAGCTGTTTTTT	CASRSGGAAGELFF
TRBV6-5	TRBD1	NA	TRBJ2-1	TGTGCCAGCAGTTACTGGGACAGCAACGAGCAGTTCTTC	CASSYWDSNEQFF
TRBV14	TRBD2	NA	TRBJ2-3	TGTGCCAGCAGCCAACTAGCGGGAGGGACGGATACGCAGTATTTT	CASSQLAGGTDTQYF
TRBV4-2	NA	NA	TRBJ1-3	TGTGCCAGCAGCCAAACGGGGGGCGGACGAAACACCATATATTTT	CASSQTGGGRNTIYF
TRBV30	TRBD1	NA	TRBJ1-2	TGTGCCTGGGTGGTAGCAGGGGGATCGGGCTACACCTTC	CAWVVAGGSGYTF
TRBV24-1	TRBD2	NA	TRBJ2-2	TGTGCCACCAGTGATTTGCTAGCGGGAGAGAACACCGGGGAGCTGTTTTTT	CATSDLLAGENTGELFF
TRBV5-1	TRBD1	NA	TRBJ1-2	TGCGCCAGCAGCTATTTAGGGGGCGCAAACTATGGCTACACCTTC	CASSYLGGANYGYTF
TRBV7-9	TRBD1	few	TRBJ1-4	TGTGCCAGCAGCTTAGGGACAGGCGGTGGCGAAAAACTGTTTTTT	CASSLGTGGGEKLFF
TRBV10-3	NA	once	TRBJ2-2	TGTGCCATCAATCAAGCGGGCAGCAACACCGGGGAGCTGTTTTTT	CAINQAGSNTGELFF
TRBV29-1	NA	NA	TRBJ2-1	TGCAGCGTTTACAGGAGCTCCTACAATGAGCAGTTCTTC	CSVYRSSYNEQFF
TRBV7-2	NA	NA	TRBJ2-2	TGTGCCAGCAGCAAAAGACAGGCGAACACCGGGGAGCTGTTTTTT	CASSKRQANTGELFF
TRBV15	NA	NA	TRBJ2-5	TGTGCCACCAGCCGCAACCCGGAGGCGGGTGACCTAAACTTC	CATSRNPEAGDLNF